The rows below give T cell receptor beta chains drawn from one sample of a study of cytomegalovirus exposure and HLA in healthy donors. Sequenced by immunoSEQ multiplex PCR; TCRdb stores in-frame clones only, minus some. The data contain more than 120,000 clones, approximately 80% of them seen just once; the ten biggest clones take up 6.2%. Input material: PBMCs. The receptors stem from a woman aged 40-49 years in good health and CMV-seropositive. CDR3s leave out the opening cysteine and the closing phenylalanine or tryptophan. Fields, in order: V gene, J gene, clone size, CDR3 protein. A clone size is listed for some rows: how often the clone was seen (once, few, many), or a class if it is expanded.

TRBV6-5	TRBJ1-2	-	ASSYHRAGPLGYT
TRBV25-1	TRBJ1-2	-	ASSKDSNYGYT
TRBV5-1	TRBJ1-2	-	ASSLAPFRDRGGNYGYT
TRBV27	TRBJ2-7	few	ASSSGGLGSYEQY
TRBV11-2	TRBJ2-3	-	ASSFFLADTQY
TRBV5-1	TRBJ2-6	few	ASSQQGQGAGANVLT
TRBV28	TRBJ2-5	-	ASSPGVETQY
TRBV6-1	TRBJ2-7	-	ASIVRGGVGEQY
TRBV18	TRBJ1-4	-	ASSPSPLPNEKLF
TRBV6-1	TRBJ1-5	-	ASSGGLASSNQPQH
TRBV29-1	TRBJ2-1	-	SVRTGISYNEQF
TRBV27	TRBJ2-1	-	ASSLWLASYNEQF
TRBV29-1	TRBJ2-1	-	SVERLAGGYNEQF
TRBV11-2	TRBJ2-1	few	ASSPDSGRQF
TRBV6-5	TRBJ2-7	medium-sized	ASSYRRTGSYEQY
TRBV5-1	TRBJ2-1	-	ASSLDPSGDNEQF
TRBV4-1	TRBJ2-2	-	ASSQLGQDNTGELF
TRBV5-1	TRBJ2-3	once	ASSFGLGSDTQY
TRBV2	TRBJ2-3	-	ASSEWDRGTDTQY
TRBV11-3	TRBJ2-5	-	ASSPGKGLAGAGTQY
TRBV28	TRBJ2-7	-	ASSRQGFSYEQY
TRBV15	TRBJ1-4	-	ATSRGSRVGEKLF
TRBV9	TRBJ2-7	few	ASSTGISGRAVEQY
TRBV7-9	TRBJ2-7	-	ASSGDGSGGEQY
TRBV5-6	TRBJ1-3	-	ASSLTGAATINTTY
TRBV10-3	TRBJ2-7	-	AIIARESSYEQY
TRBV28	TRBJ2-1	-	ASSLPGQGVSYNEQF
TRBV28	TRBJ2-2	-	ASRTQGVTGELF
TRBV10-1	TRBJ2-1	-	ASRPGLAGGDEQF
TRBV6-5	TRBJ2-7	-	ASSPQTGGYEQY
TRBV21-1	TRBJ2-1	-	ASRTSQGSGHNEQF
TRBV28	TRBJ1-4	-	AIKRGQLNEKLF
TRBV29-1	TRBJ1-5	-	SVSSSGTVGQPQH
TRBV5-8	TRBJ2-1	-	ASSFGSGDEQF
TRBV18	TRBJ2-2	-	ASSPTQLPNTGELF
TRBV7-9	TRBJ2-7	-	ASSQEGWYEQY
TRBV6-5	TRBJ2-2	-	ASRDTGNTGELF
TRBV7-2	TRBJ1-6	-	ASSWTYPSSPLH
TRBV5-1	TRBJ2-1	few	ASRVAGELNNEQF
TRBV28	TRBJ2-3	-	ASSLGGESSDTQY
TRBV19	TRBJ2-7	-	ASSIKSLAGVGEQY
TRBV18	TRBJ2-7	-	ASSPVQQGKNEQY
TRBV30	TRBJ1-3	few	AWTGQSHSGNTIY